One T cell receptor (beta chain) is described in this entry. Its antigen remains unknown. This entry belongs to a study of a mutant IDH1 vaccine in newly diagnosed glioma. Overall study: Eight vaccinations went to patients in weeks 1, 3, 5, 7, 11, 15, 19, 23.

Profiled with immunoSEQ multiplex PCR; TCRdb holds only in-frame clones, not every one. The sample carries around 40,000 clones, more than 80% recorded once. The time point was: week 5, during vaccination. The vaccine gave 300 ug of a 20-mer mutant IDH1 peptide subcutaneously per dose. The receptor comes from a man aged 50 or older with glioma. The starting material was PBMCs, obtained from a glioma patient whose treatment included an IDH1 peptide vaccine.

The CDR3 coding sequence is TGTGCCAGCAGTTGGGGACGGGGGAACACTGAAGCTTTCTTT. It is translated as CASSWGRGNTEAFF. This sequence joins TRBV6-5 and TRBJ1-1, with D possibly matching TRBD1 (5 bases). Germline assignment: CDR1 MNHEY and CDR2 SVGAGI. The ends were cut back, 4 bases at V and 1 base at J, with 10 bases in the middle. CDR3 length equals 14 residues.